This T cell receptor (beta chain) was recorded in a study of cytomegalovirus exposure and HLA in healthy donors. General study findings and limits: Reportedly, fewer N-insertions than the approximately 680-donor mean appeared in an Asian-associated ancestry cluster in a later analysis.

The germline CDR1 and CDR2 sequences are WSHSY and SAAADI. This CDR3 comprises 14 residues. The study ran its PCR with 60 Vbeta and 13 Jbeta primers. Clones were read by immunoSEQ multiplex PCR, and TCRdb kept only the in-frame ones, dropping some. The data hold roughly 160,000 clones, with 70% to 90% observed a single time. As for this clone: As yet, its antigen is unknown. One end of the junction varies from germline; a read error may be responsible.

Sequencing input: PBMCs. The sequence was obtained from a woman in her twenties or thirties in good health and CMV-seronegative. The chain recombines TRBV10-2 with TRBJ1-1; D ambiguous. The CDR3 DNA reads as TGCGCCAGCACTGAGATTGACTGGAACACTGAAGCTTTCTTT. Amino acid sequence: CASTEIDWNTEAFF.